This note documents a single T cell receptor (beta chain) sequence. Which antigen it targets is not known. Base qualities are not provided; no much larger clone lies one nucleotide away. This sample was taken from a study of CD8 T cells in Susac syndrome (dated by TCRdb to about 2019). General notes on the study: The study used repertoire sequencing to test whether antigen drove CD8+ T cell activation and differentiation in Susac syndrome.

The investigation overall reported the following: The number of individuals in the TCR sequencing and HLA analysis was recognized as being relatively small.

Peripheral blood CD8+ and CD4+ T cells from healthy donors, Susac syndrome patients and multiple sclerosis patients were profiled using high-throughput TCR beta sequencing. Treatment-naive patients with stable or active relapsing-remitting disease fulfilling revised McDonald criteria were used as multiple sclerosis controls. Bulk CD8+ and CD4+ T cells were purified by magnetic negative isolation, while CD8+ TEMRA cells were enriched using FACS. Blood was collected in EDTA tubes and processed within 24 hours, with PBMCs isolated through density gradient centrifugation. PBMCs intended for TCR sequencing were cryopreserved in liquid nitrogen and thawed later in a water bath at 37 degrees C. Purity of sorted or isolated CD4+, CD8+ and CD8+ TEMRA cells was at least 90%. RNA was extracted using the RNeasy kit, and roughly 0.5 to 1 ug of the RNA was reverse transcribed with random hexamers. The immunoSEQ multiplex PCR assay, which covers 54 Vbeta and 13 Jbeta segments, was used to amplify TCR beta CDR3 regions. To correct PCR amplification bias, a synthetic template baseline was used for both primer optimization and computational correction. Concerning the study's data processing: Reads were assigned to V, D and J genes according to IMGT and analyzed in immunoSEQ Analyzer, with only productive sequences retained. To calculate clonality, Shannon entropy was normalized by log2 of the number of productive unique sequences and then subtracted from one. For each patient and control, public and private clones were evaluated within the 100 most prevalent clones. A clone was defined as Susac-specific if it was absent from the healthy and MS cohorts, from 1052 published viral clones and from other ImmuneACCESS disease sequences. The raw public data were reprocessed by TCRdb itself: fastp quality trimming at Q25, MiXCR clonotype calling, in-frame beta chains only. Every CDR3 protein is listed once, alongside the most common genes and DNA of its rows. The V and J calls were not made by the authors but by TCRdb's processing. The sample has a few hundred thousand distinct CDR3 sequences on record, 95% of them singletons. The ten biggest clones cover approximately 0.08% of the sample.

From cysteine to phenylalanine, the CDR3 is 14 amino acids long. Of the read, only the CDR3 DNA is kept; its 42 bases are in frame from base 1. From a lookup of the germline V gene (reference sequence), CDR1 and CDR2 are DFQATT and SNEGSKA. V is pruned by 4 bases and J by 7 bases, leaving 12 bases of the junction without a gene match. Recombination linked TRBV20-1 to TRBJ1-2; 7 bases in between match TRBD1. This receptor was obtained from a human donor with multiple sclerosis. The material sequenced was CD4+ T cells from PBMCs. The nucleotide sequence is given as TGCAGTGCTATCCGCAGACAGGGAGAGGGTGGCTACACCTTC. This translates into CSAIRRQGEGGYTF.